The 11 T cell receptor beta chains reported below all come from one sample, sequenced in a study of cytomegalovirus exposure and HLA in healthy donors (dated by TCRdb to the late 2010s). The method was the immunoSEQ multiplex PCR assay. A mixture of 60 forward primers for TCR Vbeta segments and 13 reverse primers for TCR Jbeta segments was used in the multiplex PCR. TCRdb's version of the immuneACCESS table is confined to in-frame rearrangements and falls short of the full clone set. An unresolved V gene accounts for under half of the shortfall where checked; the remainder is of unknown origin. The table for this sample lists 200,000 to 250,000 clones; 82% of them were counted only once. Clones ranked in the top ten supply 4.5% to 6% of the sample. Sequenced sample: PBMCs. These receptors all come from a woman between 35 and 50 years old in good health and CMV-seropositive.

CDR3 sequence (DNA): TGTGCCAGCTCCCCTTCTGGACAGGGTCAGAGCTATGGCTACACCTTC. Protein sequence: CASSPSGQGQSYGYTF. This chain connects TRBV18 to TRBJ1-2; 8 nucleotides agree with TRBD1. CDR3 length: 16 amino acids. The trim removed 6 bases at V and 4 bases at J, leaving 13 bases unmatched. CDR1 is KGHSH, CDR2 LQKENI, per germline.

The J gene is TRBJ1-1, the V gene TRBV5-1; 9 bases line up with TRBD1. Per the germline V gene, CDR1 is SGHRS and CDR2 is YFSETQ. Germline trimming cut 4 bases from V and 4 bases from J; bases unmatched to any gene: 8. The CDR3 totals 15 residues. In nucleotides, the CDR3 is TGCGCCAGCAGCCCATTGGGACAGGGCGGCACTGAAGCTTTCTTT. Protein: CASSPLGQGGTEAFF.

The chain carries TRBV9 and TRBJ2-7; 11 nucleotides agree with TRBD2. There are 16 residues in the CDR3. V shed 1 base and J 4 bases; nucleotides not matched to a gene: 7. Germline CDR1 reads SGDLS; CDR2 reads YYNGEE. The CDR3 loop is CASSVTAGTSGYEQYF. The CDR3, as DNA: TGTGCCAGCAGCGTAACTGCCGGGACTAGCGGTTACGAGCAGTACTTC.

The gene calls are TRBV10-3 and TRBJ2-3, with TRBD2 matching over 9 bases. Germline V gives CDR1 ENHRY, CDR2 SYGVKD. J gave up 0 bases and V 6 bases, and 4 bases lay outside the gene matches. The CDR3 covers 15 residues. CDR3 loop: CAIRLAGRSTDTQYF. In DNA form, the CDR3 reads TGTGCCATCAGGCTAGCGGGGCGAAGCACAGATACGCAGTATTTT.

This clone was detected once. This chain connects TRBV6-1 to TRBJ2-7, with 8 bases aligning to TRBD1. V trimming: 5 bases; J trimming: 2 bases; junction bases outside the gene matches: 8. In germline, CDR1 is MNHNS, CDR2 SASEGT. This CDR3 contains 15 residues. In DNA, the CDR3 is TGTGCCAGCAGTCCCCGGACAGGGATCACCTACGAGCAGTACTTC. Residues: CASSPRTGITYEQYF.

This chain joins TRBV5-8 and TRBJ1-5, with a possible D match to TRBD1 (6 bases). The germline gives CDR1 SGHTS, CDR2 YDEGEE. V was pared by 4 bases and J by 5 bases, with 13 bases between. The length of the CDR3 is 14 residues. CDR3 nucleotide sequence: TGTGCCAGCAGCCCCGGGACACCATATCAGCCCCAGCATTTT. It specifies CASSPGTPYQPQHF.

V is TRBV10-3 and J is TRBJ2-7, with TRBD2 matching over 11 bases. The CDR3 sequence is 19 residues long. J lost 4 bases, V lost 4 bases, and 18 bases had no gene match. Germline loops: CDR1 ENHRY, CDR2 SYGVKD. The CDR3 sequence: CAISALTSGSDGVSYEQYF. CDR3 bases: TGTGCCATCAGTGCCTTAACTAGCGGGAGTGATGGTGTGTCGTACGAGCAGTACTTC.

V gene TRBV11-2 combines with J gene TRBJ1-2; no reliable D call. Germline CDR1 reads SGHAT; CDR2 reads FQNNGV. This CDR3 contains 15 residues. Trimming cost V 1 base and J 3 bases, with 12 bases left between them. The CDR3 DNA follows: TGTGCCAGCAGCTTAGTTCCGGGATTGGACTATGGCTACACCTTC. This translates into CASSLVPGLDYGYTF.

Notes on this clone: One junction end disagrees with the germline gene, perhaps due to a read error. This sequence joins TRBV7-9 and TRBJ2-7, with 9 bases lining up with TRBD1. Germline values: CDR1 SEHNR, CDR2 FQNEAQ (reference sequence). CDR3 length equals 13 residues. CDR3 sequence (DNA): TGTTCCAGTGCCGGGACAGGGTTAGGCGAGCAGTACTTC. This encodes CSSAGTGLGEQYF.

For the CDR3, the DNA is TGTGCCAGCAGCCGACAGGGGACGTCCTACGAGCAGTACTTC. It encodes CASSRQGTSYEQYF. The V call is TRBV5-8, the J call TRBJ2-7; 8 nucleotides match TRBD1. Unmatched junction bases numbered 4, after V lost 4 bases and J lost 1 base. Germline V gives CDR1 SGHTS, CDR2 YDEGEE. This CDR3 comprises 14 residues.

On this clone itself: Relative to the germline gene, one junction end is altered; a read error may explain this. The J gene is TRBJ2-5, the V gene TRBV7-3, with 9 bases identical to TRBD2. The CDR3 has 14 residues. Germline-derived CDR1 and CDR2 are SGHTA and FQGTGA. The CDR3 loop reads CASSLTSGQETQYF. The CDR3 DNA sequence: TGTGCCAGCAGCCTAACTAGCGGGCAAGAGACCCAGTACTTC.